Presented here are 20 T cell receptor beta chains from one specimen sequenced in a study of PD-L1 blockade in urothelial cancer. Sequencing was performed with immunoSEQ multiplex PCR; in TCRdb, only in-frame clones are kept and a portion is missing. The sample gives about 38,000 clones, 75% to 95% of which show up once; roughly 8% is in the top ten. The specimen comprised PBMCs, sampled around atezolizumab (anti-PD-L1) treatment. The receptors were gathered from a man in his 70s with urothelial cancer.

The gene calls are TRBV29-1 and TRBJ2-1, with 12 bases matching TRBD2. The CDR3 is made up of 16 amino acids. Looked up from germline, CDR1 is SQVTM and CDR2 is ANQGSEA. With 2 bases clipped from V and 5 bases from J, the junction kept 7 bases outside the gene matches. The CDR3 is CSVEWLAGGRNNEQFF. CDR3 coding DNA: TGCAGCGTTGAATGGCTAGCGGGAGGGCGGAACAATGAGCAGTTCTTC.

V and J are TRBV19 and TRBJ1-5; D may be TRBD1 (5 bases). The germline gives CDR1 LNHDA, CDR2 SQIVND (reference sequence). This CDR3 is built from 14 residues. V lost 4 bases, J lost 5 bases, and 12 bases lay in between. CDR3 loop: CASSSQGGYQPQHF. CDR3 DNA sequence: TGTGCCAGTAGTAGCCAGGGTGGATATCAGCCCCAGCATTTT.

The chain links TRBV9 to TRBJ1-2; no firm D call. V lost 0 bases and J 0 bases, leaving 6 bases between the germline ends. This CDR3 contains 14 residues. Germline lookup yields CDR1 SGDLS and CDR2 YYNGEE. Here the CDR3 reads CASSVGSSNYGYTF. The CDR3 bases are TGTGCCAGCAGCGTAGGTAGTTCTAACTATGGCTACACCTTC.

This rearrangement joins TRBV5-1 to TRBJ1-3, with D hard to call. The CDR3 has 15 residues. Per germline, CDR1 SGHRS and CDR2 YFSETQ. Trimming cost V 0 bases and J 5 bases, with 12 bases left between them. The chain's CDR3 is CASSLEAGSRNTIYF. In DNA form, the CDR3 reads TGCGCCAGCAGCTTGGAGGCCGGGAGCCGAAACACCATATATTTT. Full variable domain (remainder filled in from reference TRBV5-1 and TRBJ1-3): KAGVTQTPRYLIKTRGQQVTLSCSPISGHRSVSWYQQTPGQGLQFLFEYFSETQRNKGNFPGRFSGRQFSNSRSEMNVSTLELGDSALYLCASSLEAGSRNTIYFGEGSWLTVV.

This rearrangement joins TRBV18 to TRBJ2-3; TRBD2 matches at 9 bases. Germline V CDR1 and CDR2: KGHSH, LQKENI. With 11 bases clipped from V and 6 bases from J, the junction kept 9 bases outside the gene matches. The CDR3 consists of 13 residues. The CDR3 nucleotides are TGTGCCGGCCGAGCGGGAGGCGGGGATACGCAGTATTTT. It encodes CAGRAGGGDTQYF.

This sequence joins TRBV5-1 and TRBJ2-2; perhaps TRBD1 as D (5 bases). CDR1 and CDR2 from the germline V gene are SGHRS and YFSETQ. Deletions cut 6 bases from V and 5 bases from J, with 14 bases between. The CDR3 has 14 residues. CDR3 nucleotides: TGCGCCAGCAAGGGCCAGGGTGATACCGGGGAGCTGTTTTTT. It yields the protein CASKGQGDTGELFF.

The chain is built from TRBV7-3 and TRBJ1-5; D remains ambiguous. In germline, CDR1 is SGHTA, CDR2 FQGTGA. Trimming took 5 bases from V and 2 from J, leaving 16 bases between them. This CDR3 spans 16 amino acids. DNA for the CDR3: TGTGCCAGCAGCCCCCAACATTACGGGGGCAATCAGCCCCAGCATTTT. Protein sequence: CASSPQHYGGNQPQHF.

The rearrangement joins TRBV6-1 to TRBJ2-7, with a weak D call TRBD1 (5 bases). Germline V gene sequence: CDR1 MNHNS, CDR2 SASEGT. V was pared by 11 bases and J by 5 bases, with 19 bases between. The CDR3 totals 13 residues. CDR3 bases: TGTGCCTCCTATGGACACCCTTTCGACGAGCAGTACTTC. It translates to CASYGHPFDEQYF.

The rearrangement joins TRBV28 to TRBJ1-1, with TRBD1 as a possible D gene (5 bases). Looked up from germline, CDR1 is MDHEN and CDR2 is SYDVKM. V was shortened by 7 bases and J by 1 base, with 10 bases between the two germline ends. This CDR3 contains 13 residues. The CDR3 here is CASIGGSNTEAFF. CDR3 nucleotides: TGTGCCAGCATCGGGGGGTCGAACACTGAAGCTTTCTTT.

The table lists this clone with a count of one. This chain's CDR3 is CASSLGTRYNEQFF. The DNA of the CDR3 is TGTGCCAGCAGCTTGGGGACTAGGTATAATGAGCAGTTCTTC. The chain employs TRBV5-6 and TRBJ2-1, with 7 bases that match TRBD2. V lost 0 bases to trimming and J lost 7 bases; unmatched junction nucleotides: 4. The CDR3 has 14 residues. CDR1 is SGHDT and CDR2 is YYEEEE in the germline V gene.

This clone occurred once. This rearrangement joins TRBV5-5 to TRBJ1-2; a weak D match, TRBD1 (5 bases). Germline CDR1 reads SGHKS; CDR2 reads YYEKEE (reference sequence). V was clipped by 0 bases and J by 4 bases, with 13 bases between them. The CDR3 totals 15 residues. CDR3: CASSLERQSFYGYTF. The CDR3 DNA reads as TGTGCCAGCAGCTTGGAGAGACAGAGCTTCTATGGCTACACCTTC.

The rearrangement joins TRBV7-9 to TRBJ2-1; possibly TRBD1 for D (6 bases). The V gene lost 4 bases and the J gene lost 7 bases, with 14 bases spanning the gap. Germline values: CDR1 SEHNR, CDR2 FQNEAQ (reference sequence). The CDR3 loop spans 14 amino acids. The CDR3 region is CASSSDRLENEQFF. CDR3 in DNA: TGTGCCAGCAGCTCCGACAGGTTGGAGAATGAGCAGTTCTTC.

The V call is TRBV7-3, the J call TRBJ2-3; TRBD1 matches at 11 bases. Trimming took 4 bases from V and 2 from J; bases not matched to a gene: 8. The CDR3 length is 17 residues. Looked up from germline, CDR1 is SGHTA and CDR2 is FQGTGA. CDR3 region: CASSSTGTGGSTDTQYF. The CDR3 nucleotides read TGTGCCAGCAGCTCTACCGGGACAGGGGGATCCACAGATACGCAGTATTTT.

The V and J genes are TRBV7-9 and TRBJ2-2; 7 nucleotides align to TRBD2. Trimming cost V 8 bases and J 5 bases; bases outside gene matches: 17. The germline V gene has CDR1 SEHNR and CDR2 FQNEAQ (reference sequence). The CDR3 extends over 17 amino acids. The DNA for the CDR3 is TGTGCCAGCGGCCCCTCAAGGGCCGGGAGGAGGACCGGGGAGCTGTTTTTT. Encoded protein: CASGPSRAGRRTGELFF.

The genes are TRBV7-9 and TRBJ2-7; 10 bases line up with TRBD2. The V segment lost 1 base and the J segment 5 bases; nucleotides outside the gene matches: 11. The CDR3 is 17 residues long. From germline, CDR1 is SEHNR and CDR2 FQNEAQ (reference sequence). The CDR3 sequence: CASSLVVASGSLNEQYF. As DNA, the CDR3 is TGTGCCAGCAGCTTAGTAGTGGCTAGCGGGAGTCTGAACGAGCAGTACTTC.

CDR3 DNA: TGTGCCAGCACAGGGCGGGGTACGCAGTATTTT. This encodes CASTGRGTQYF. The rearrangement links TRBV21-1 to TRBJ2-3; TRBD2 reflects the table's D call only, with no check against the DNA. TRBV21-1 is a pseudogene. This CDR3 contains 11 residues.

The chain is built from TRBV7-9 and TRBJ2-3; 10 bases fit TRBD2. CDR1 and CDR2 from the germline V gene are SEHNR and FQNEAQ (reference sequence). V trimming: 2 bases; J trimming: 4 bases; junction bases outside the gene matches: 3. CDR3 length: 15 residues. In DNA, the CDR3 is TGTGCCAGCAGCTTATTAGCGGGGGGCCCAGATACGCAGTATTTT. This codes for CASSLLAGGPDTQYF.

CDR3 region: CASSLDTGRKVDTQYF. The CDR3 coding sequence is TGCGCCAGCAGCTTGGATACCGGGAGGAAGGTAGATACGCAGTATTTT. The rearrangement links TRBV5-1 to TRBJ2-3; 7 nucleotides line up with TRBD2. V lost 0 bases and J lost 5; bases outside the gene matches: 9. The length of the CDR3 is 16 residues. CDR1 is SGHRS, CDR2 YFSETQ, per germline.

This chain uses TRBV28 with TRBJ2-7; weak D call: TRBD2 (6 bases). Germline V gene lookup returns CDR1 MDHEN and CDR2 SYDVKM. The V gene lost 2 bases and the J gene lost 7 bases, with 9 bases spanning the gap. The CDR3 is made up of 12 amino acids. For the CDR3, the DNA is TGTGCCAGCAGTTTACGGCTAGCGGAGCAGTACTTC. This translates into CASSLRLAEQYF.

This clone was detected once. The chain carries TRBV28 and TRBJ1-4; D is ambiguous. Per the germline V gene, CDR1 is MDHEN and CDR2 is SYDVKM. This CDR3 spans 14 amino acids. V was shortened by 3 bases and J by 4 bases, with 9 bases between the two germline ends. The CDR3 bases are TGTGCCAGCAGTTTGGCAGGTTTTAATGAAAAACTGTTTTTT. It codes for CASSLAGFNEKLFF. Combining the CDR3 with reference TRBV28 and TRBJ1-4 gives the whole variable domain DVKVTQSSRYLVKRTGEKVFLECVQDMDHENMFWYRQDPGLGLRLIYFSYDVKMKEKGDIPEGYSVSREKKERFSLILESASTNQTSMYLCASSLAGFNEKLFFGSGTQLSVL.